This TCR beta chain was identified in a study of CD8 T cells in ankylosing spondylitis. Regarding the study as a whole: A number of the motif variants had already been described in reactive arthritis synovial fluid and blood. The study looked at matched synovial fluid samples from ankylosing spondylitis patients. Disease-linked clones were reported to be significantly enriched there. Disease-associated clones were CD8+ and fairly uncommon in peripheral blood. One TCR beta motif, made up of seven to nine highly homologous variants, appeared characteristic of ankylosing spondylitis blood.

This clonotype was detected only a few times. Antigen unknown. Using quantitative 5'-RACE with molecular barcodes, the authors made TCR beta libraries. Each CDR3 protein gets one entry after TCRdb re-called the 5' RACE reads with MiXCR. This sample carries about 330,000 distinct CDR3 sequences, around 7.6% of them seen once, and the ten largest clones take more than 12%. The receptor was isolated from a male donor with ankylosing spondylitis. Sequencing was performed on blood, either unsorted or a sorted T cell fraction (not recorded which).

The CDR3 DNA reads as TGTGCCAGCAGCTTAGATTTGGGGGGCGTCTATGAAAAACTGTTTTTT. This encodes CASSLDLGGVYEKLFF. The rearrangement links TRBV11-2 to TRBJ1-4, with D possibly matching TRBD1 (6 bases). Germline V gene sequence: CDR1 SGHAT, CDR2 FQNNGV. CDR3 length equals 16 residues. The ends were cut back, 0 bases at V and 6 bases at J, with 14 bases in the middle. The full variable domain, completed using reference TRBV11-2 and TRBJ1-4, is EAGVAQSPRYKIIEKRQSVAFWCNPISGHATLYWYQQILGQGPKLLIQFQNNGVVDDSQLPKDRFSAERLKGVDSTLKIQPAKLEDSAVYLCASSLDLGGVYEKLFFGSGTQLSVL.